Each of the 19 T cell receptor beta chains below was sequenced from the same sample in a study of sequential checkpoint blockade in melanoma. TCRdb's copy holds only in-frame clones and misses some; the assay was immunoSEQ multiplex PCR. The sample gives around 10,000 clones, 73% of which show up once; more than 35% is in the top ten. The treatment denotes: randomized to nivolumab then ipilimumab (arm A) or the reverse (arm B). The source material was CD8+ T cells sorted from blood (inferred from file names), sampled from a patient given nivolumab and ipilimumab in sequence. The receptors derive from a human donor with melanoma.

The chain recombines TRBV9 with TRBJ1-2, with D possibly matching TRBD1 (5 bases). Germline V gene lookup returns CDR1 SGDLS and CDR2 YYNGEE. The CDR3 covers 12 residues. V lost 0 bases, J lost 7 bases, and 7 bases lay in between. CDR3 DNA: TGTGCCAGCAGCGTAGGGGGGGTTGGCTACACCTTC. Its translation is CASSVGGVGYTF.

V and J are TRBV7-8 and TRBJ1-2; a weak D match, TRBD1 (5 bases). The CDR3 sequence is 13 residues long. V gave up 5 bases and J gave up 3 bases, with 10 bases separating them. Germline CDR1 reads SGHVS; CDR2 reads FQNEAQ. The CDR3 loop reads CASSLRADYGYTF. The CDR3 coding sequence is TGTGCCAGCAGCCTCAGGGCAGACTATGGCTACACCTTC.

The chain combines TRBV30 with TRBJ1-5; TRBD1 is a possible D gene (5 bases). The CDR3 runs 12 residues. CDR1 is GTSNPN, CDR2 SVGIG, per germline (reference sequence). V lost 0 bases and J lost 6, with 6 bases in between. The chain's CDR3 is CAWSVGLQPQHF. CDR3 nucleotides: TGTGCCTGGAGTGTGGGACTTCAGCCCCAGCATTTT.

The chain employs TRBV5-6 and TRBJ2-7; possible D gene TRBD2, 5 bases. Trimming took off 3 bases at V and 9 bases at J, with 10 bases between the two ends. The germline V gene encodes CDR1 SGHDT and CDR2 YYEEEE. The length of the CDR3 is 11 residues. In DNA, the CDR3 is TGTGCCAGCAGCTCAGGACTCGGGCAGTACTTC. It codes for CASSSGLGQYF.

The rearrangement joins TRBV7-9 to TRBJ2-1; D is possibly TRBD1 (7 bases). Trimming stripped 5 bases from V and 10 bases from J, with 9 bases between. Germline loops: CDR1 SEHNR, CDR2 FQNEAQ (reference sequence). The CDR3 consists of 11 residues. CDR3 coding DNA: TGTGCCAGCAGCCCAGGGGGGGAGCAGTTCTTC. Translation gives CASSPGGEQFF.

The CDR3 sequence: CASSQYRGSTEAFF. The CDR3 nucleotides read TGCGCCAGCAGCCAATACAGGGGAAGCACTGAAGCTTTCTTT. The chain couples TRBV4-1 to TRBJ1-1; 7 bases align to TRBD1. Germline CDR1 is MGHRA and CDR2 is YSYEKL. The CDR3 consists of 14 residues. The trim removed 2 bases at V and 4 bases at J, leaving 4 bases unmatched.

CDR3 in DNA: TGTGCCAGCAGCGTAGGGGGAACGGGAGTGTCCTACGAGCAGTACTTC. Translation: CASSVGGTGVSYEQYF. The chain has TRBV9 and TRBJ2-7; D is possibly TRBD2 (6 bases). This CDR3 comprises 16 residues. Germline CDR1 and CDR2: SGDLS and YYNGEE. The ends were cut back, 0 bases at V and 1 base at J, with 14 bases in the middle.

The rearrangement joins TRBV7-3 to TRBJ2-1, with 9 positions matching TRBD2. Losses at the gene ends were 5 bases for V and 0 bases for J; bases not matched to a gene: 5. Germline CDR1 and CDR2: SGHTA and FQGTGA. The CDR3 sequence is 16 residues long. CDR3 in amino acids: CASSPLAGNSYNEQFF. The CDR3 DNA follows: TGTGCCAGCAGCCCTCTAGCGGGGAACTCCTACAATGAGCAGTTCTTC.

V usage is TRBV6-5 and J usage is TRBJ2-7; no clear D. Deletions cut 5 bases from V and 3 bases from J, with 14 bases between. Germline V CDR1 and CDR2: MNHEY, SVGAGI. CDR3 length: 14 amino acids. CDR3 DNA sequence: TGTGCCAGCAGTAAACCGACACCATACTACGAGCAGTACTTC. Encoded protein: CASSKPTPYYEQYF.

The CDR3 spells CASSLGLGVGEQFF. As DNA, the CDR3 is TGTGCCAGCAGCCTCGGACTAGGGGTAGGTGAGCAGTTCTTC. V gene TRBV13 combines with J gene TRBJ2-1, with 7 bases aligning to TRBD2. Losses at the gene ends were 5 bases for V and 9 bases for J; bases not matched to a gene: 10. Germline loops: CDR1 PRHDT, CDR2 FYEKMQ (reference sequence). This CDR3 is 14 amino acids long. The entire variable domain, with the rest obtained from reference TRBV13 and TRBJ2-1, is as follows: AAGVIQSPRHLIKEKRETATLKCYPIPRHDTVYWYQQGPGQDPQFLISFYEKMQSDKGSIPDRFSAQQFSDYHSELNMSSLELGDSALYFCASSLGLGVGEQFFGPGTRLTVL.

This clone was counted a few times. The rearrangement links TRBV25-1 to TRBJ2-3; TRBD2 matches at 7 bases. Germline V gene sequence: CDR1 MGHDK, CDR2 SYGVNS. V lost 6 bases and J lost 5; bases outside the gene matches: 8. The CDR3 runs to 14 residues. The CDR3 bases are TGTGCCAGCAGGATTGGCGGGAGTATAGATACGCAGTATTTT. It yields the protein CASRIGGSIDTQYF.

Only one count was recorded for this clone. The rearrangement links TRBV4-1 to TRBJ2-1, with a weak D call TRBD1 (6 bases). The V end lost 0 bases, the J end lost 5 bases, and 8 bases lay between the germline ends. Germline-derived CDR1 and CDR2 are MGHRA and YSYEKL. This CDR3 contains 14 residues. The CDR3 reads CASSQEGGNNEQFF. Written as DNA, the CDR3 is TGCGCCAGCAGCCAAGAAGGGGGAAACAATGAGCAGTTCTTC.

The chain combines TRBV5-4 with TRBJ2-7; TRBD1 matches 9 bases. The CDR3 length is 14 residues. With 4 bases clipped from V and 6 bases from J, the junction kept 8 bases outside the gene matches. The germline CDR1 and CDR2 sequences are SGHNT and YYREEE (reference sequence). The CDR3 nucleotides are TGTGCCAGCAGCATTCAGGGACAGGGTTGCGAGCAGTACTTC. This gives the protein CASSIQGQGCEQYF.

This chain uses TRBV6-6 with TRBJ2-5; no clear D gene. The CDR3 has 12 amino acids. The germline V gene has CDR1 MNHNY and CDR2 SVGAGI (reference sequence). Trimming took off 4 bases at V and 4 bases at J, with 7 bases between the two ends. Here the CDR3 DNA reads TGTGCCAGCAGTTTGCGAGTAGAGACCCAGTACTTC. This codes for CASSLRVETQYF.

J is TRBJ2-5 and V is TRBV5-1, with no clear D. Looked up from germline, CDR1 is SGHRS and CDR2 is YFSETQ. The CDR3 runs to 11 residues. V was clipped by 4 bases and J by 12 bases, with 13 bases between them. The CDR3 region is CASSPPQYEYF. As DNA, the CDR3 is TGCGCCAGCAGCCCCCCTCAGTACGAGTACTTC.

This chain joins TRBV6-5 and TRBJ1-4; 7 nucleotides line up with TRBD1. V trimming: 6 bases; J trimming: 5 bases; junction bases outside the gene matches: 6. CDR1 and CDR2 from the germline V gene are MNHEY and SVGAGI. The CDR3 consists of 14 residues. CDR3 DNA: TGTGCCAGCAGCCTACAGGGGACAAATGAAAAACTGTTTTTT. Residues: CASSLQGTNEKLFF.

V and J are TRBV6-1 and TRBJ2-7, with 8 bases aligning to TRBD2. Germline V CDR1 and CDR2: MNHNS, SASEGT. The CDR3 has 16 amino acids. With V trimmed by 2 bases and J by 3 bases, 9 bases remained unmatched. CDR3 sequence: CASSEWGREGRYEQYF. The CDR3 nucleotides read TGTGCCAGCAGTGAATGGGGACGGGAGGGCCGCTACGAGCAGTACTTC.

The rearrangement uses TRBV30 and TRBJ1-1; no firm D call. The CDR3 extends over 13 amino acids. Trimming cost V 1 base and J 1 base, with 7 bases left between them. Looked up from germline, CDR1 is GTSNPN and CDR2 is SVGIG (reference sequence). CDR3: CAWSEQPNTEAFF. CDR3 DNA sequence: TGTGCCTGGAGTGAACAGCCGAACACTGAAGCTTTCTTT.

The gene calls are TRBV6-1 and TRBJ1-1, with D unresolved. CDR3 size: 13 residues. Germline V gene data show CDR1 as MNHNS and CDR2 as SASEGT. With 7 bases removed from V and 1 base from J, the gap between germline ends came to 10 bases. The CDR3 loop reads CASTQIQNTEAFF. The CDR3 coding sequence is TGTGCCAGCACTCAGATCCAGAACACTGAAGCTTTCTTT.